The clone carrying this T cell receptor (beta chain) occurred once. Its specificity is not known. The sample is drawn from a study of cytomegalovirus exposure and HLA in healthy donors. Across the whole study: Earlier work reported about 110 million unique TCR beta sequences from some 180 million T cells. Notes on the study in general: Several of the most significant clusters were apparently associated with common viral pathogens in a later analysis. In a later analysis, productive TCRs from donors in an Asian-associated ancestry cluster reportedly carried fewer N-insertions than the cohort mean.

Primers included in the PCR were 60 Vbeta and 13 Jbeta primers. The protocol was immunoSEQ multiplex PCR, while the TCRdb copy is restricted to in-frame clones and leaves out a portion. The table has about 140,000 clones, 72% seen once; the top ten hold approximately 2%. This CDR3 is 17 amino acids long. Germline-derived CDR1 and CDR2 are MDHEN and SYDVKM. After removal of 5 bases from V and 7 bases from J, the junction contained 20 bases not matched to a gene. The sequence was collected from a man in his forties in good health and CMV-seronegative. J is TRBJ2-7 and V is TRBV28; 7 bases align to TRBD2. The sequenced sample was PBMCs. CDR3 in DNA: TGTGCCAGCAGTCTCCTAGCGGCAAGTCTAACCTTTGGGGAGCAGTACTTC. This gives the protein CASSLLAASLTFGEQYF.